The rows below give T cell receptor beta chains drawn from one sample of a study of OX40 agonist ivuxolimab in advanced cancers. The table came from immunoSEQ multiplex PCR; TCRdb's copy has only in-frame clones and leaves some out. Here the sample spans fewer than 90,000 clones, around 87% being singletons. The sequencing here drew on CD4+ or CD8+ T cells sorted from blood, taken in a trial of the OX40 agonist ivuxolimab. The receptors were sampled from an adult with an advanced solid tumor such as melanoma, head and neck, liver or kidney cancer. Both conserved end residues are part of each CDR3. A D gene is named only where the DNA matches it firmly. For some rows the clone size is stated as once, few or many, or as a class when expanded; others skip it.

J: TRBJ2-1; V: TRBV19; D: NA; size: NA; DNA: TGTGCCAGTAGTCTATTACCCGATGACTACTCCGAGCAGTTCTTC; CDR3: CASSLLPDDYSEQFF
J: TRBJ1-2; V: TRBV5-1; D: NA; size: NA; DNA: TGCGCCAGCAGGGACGGGACCGCGGATGGCTACACCTTC; CDR3: CASRDGTADGYTF
J: TRBJ2-7; V: TRBV7-2; D: NA; size: NA; DNA: TGTGCCAGCAGCTTAAGTGGCATAAGCTCCTACGAGCAGTACTTC; CDR3: CASSLSGISSYEQYF
J: TRBJ2-1; V: TRBV27; D: NA; size: NA; DNA: TGTGCCAGCAGCTCGCGCCCCGGGACTAGGACAGGCAATGAGCAGTTCTTC; CDR3: CASSSRPGTRTGNEQFF
J: TRBJ1-2; V: TRBV11-2; D: NA; size: NA; DNA: TGTGCCAGCAGCCCGGGGGGGGGCTTTGGCTACACCTTC; CDR3: CASSPGGGFGYTF
J: TRBJ1-2; V: TRBV30; D: NA; size: NA; DNA: TGTGCCTGGAGTGGTGGGGGCGGTGGCTACACCTTC; CDR3: CAWSGGGGGYTF
J: TRBJ2-3; V: TRBV10-1; D: TRBD2; size: NA; DNA: TGCGCCAGCAGTGCTAGCGGGGGCACAGATACGCAGTATTTT; CDR3: CASSASGGTDTQYF
J: TRBJ1-4; V: TRBV5-1; D: NA; size: NA; DNA: TGCGCCAGCAGCCCTACAGAGTCGTTTGAAAAACTGTTTTTT; CDR3: CASSPTESFEKLFF
J: TRBJ1-1; V: TRBV11-3; D: NA; size: NA; DNA: TGTGCCAGCAGCTTAGGCCGCCTGAACACTGAAGCTTTCTTT; CDR3: CASSLGRLNTEAFF
J: TRBJ2-2; V: TRBV6-4; D: NA; size: NA; DNA: TGTGCCAGCAGTCGGGTTGGGGCTACCGGGGAGCTGTTTTTT; CDR3: CASSRVGATGELFF
J: TRBJ1-4; V: TRBV9; D: NA; size: NA; DNA: TGTGCCAGCAGCGTAGGAGGGGGTAATGAAAAACTGTTTTTT; CDR3: CASSVGGGNEKLFF
J: TRBJ2-1; V: TRBV10-1; D: NA; size: NA; DNA: TGCGCCAGCAGTGATGGAGGCCAGTCTTACAATGAGCAGTTCTTC; CDR3: CASSDGGQSYNEQFF
J: TRBJ1-5; V: TRBV19; D: TRBD1; size: once; DNA: TGTGCCAGTAGGGGCGGGACAGCTAGCAATCAGCCCCAGCATTTT; CDR3: CASRGGTASNQPQHF
J: TRBJ1-3; V: TRBV28; D: NA; size: few; DNA: TGTGCCAGCGGCGTGGGCGGCAGCTCTGGAAACACCATATATTTT; CDR3: CASGVGGSSGNTIYF
J: TRBJ1-2; V: TRBV2; D: NA; size: NA; DNA: TGTGCCAGCGACCTAAGGAGGGATCGCGGCTACACCTTC; CDR3: CASDLRRDRGYTF
J: TRBJ1-5; V: TRBV18; D: NA; size: NA; DNA: TGTGCCAGCTCAGCCAGGGGAAATCAGCCCCAGCATTTT; CDR3: CASSARGNQPQHF
J: TRBJ1-1; V: TRBV30; D: TRBD1; size: NA; DNA: TGTGCCTGGAGTGTACGGTCAGGGGGCATGAACACTGAAGCTTTCTTT; CDR3: CAWSVRSGGMNTEAFF
J: TRBJ1-2; V: TRBV6-1; D: NA; size: NA; DNA: TGTGCCAGCAGTGAACAGGAGGGGGGAAGTGGCTATGGCTACACCTTC; CDR3: CASSEQEGGSGYGYTF
J: TRBJ1-5; V: TRBV28; D: NA; size: NA; DNA: TGTGCCAGCAGTTTAGGGGGCGGGGGTAATCAGCCCCAGCATTTT; CDR3: CASSLGGGGNQPQHF
J: TRBJ2-2; V: TRBV18; D: TRBD2; size: NA; DNA: TGTGCCAGCTCGCGGGAGCCTACCGGGGAGCTGTTTTTT; CDR3: CASSREPTGELFF
J: TRBJ2-7; V: TRBV4-1; D: NA; size: NA; DNA: TGCGCCAGCAGCTTACAGGGTTCGCGGGAGCAGTACTTC; CDR3: CASSLQGSREQYF
J: TRBJ1-1; V: TRBV5-4; D: TRBD1; size: NA; DNA: TGTGCCAGCAGCTTAAACCAGGGGGGGGTTAAGAGCACTGAAGCTTTCTTT; CDR3: CASSLNQGGVKSTEAFF
J: TRBJ2-7; V: TRBV2; D: NA; size: few; DNA: TGTGCCAGCAGTGAGGAGGGAGAGCAGTACTTC; CDR3: CASSEEGEQYF
J: TRBJ2-7; V: TRBV5-1; D: TRBD1; size: NA; DNA: TGCGCCAGCGGGACAGGGGGTTCCTACGAGCAGTACTTC; CDR3: CASGTGGSYEQYF
J: TRBJ1-1; V: TRBV7-9; D: NA; size: NA; DNA: TGTGCCAGCAGCTTGGGGGAAGGTAGAACTGAAGCTTTCTTT; CDR3: CASSLGEGRTEAFF
J: TRBJ2-3; V: TRBV27; D: TRBD1; size: NA; DNA: TGTGCCAGCAGCTGGGACAGGGGGCGCATCACAGATACGCAGTATTTT; CDR3: CASSWDRGRITDTQYF
J: TRBJ2-2; V: TRBV30; D: NA; size: NA; DNA: TGTGCCTGGCAAAGGCCATCAGGCACCGGGGAGCTGTTTTTT; CDR3: CAWQRPSGTGELFF
J: TRBJ2-1; V: TRBV7-3; D: NA; size: NA; DNA: TGTGCCAGCAGCTTAGGGGGCAGGGCCTACAATGAGCAGTTCTTC; CDR3: CASSLGGRAYNEQFF
J: TRBJ1-1; V: TRBV19; D: NA; size: NA; DNA: TGTGCCAGTAGTATGCGGGGGGCGCGCACTGAAGCTTTCTTT; CDR3: CASSMRGARTEAFF
J: TRBJ2-7; V: TRBV5-8; D: NA; size: NA; DNA: TGTGCCAGCAGCTTCTACGAGCAGTACTTC; CDR3: CASSFYEQYF
J: TRBJ2-5; V: TRBV11-2; D: NA; size: NA; DNA: TGTGCCAGCAGCACCTCCCCACTGGAGACCCAGTACTTC; CDR3: CASSTSPLETQYF
J: TRBJ2-1; V: TRBV9; D: TRBD2; size: NA; DNA: TGTGCCAGCAGCGTAGACCACGGGAGGGGCAATGAGCAGTTCTTC; CDR3: CASSVDHGRGNEQFF
J: TRBJ1-4; V: TRBV6-1; D: NA; size: NA; DNA: TGTGCCAGCAGTGAAGCGTTGGGGGGGGTGATTGAAAAACTGTTTTTT; CDR3: CASSEALGGVIEKLFF
J: TRBJ1-5; V: TRBV6-5; D: NA; size: medium-sized; DNA: TGTGCCAGCCGGTACGACGGCAATCAGCCCCAGCATTTT; CDR3: CASRYDGNQPQHF
J: TRBJ2-5; V: TRBV6-6; D: TRBD2; size: NA; DNA: TGTGCCAGCAGTTACTCCGTTAGCGGGGAGACCCAGTACTTC; CDR3: CASSYSVSGETQYF
J: TRBJ2-7; V: TRBV20-1; D: NA; size: few; DNA: TGCAGTGCTCGGACCGGAGGCGAGCAGTACTTC; CDR3: CSARTGGEQYF
J: TRBJ1-3; V: TRBV9; D: NA; size: NA; DNA: TGTGCCAGCAGCGTAGAAGAATTCTCTGGAAACACCATATATTTT; CDR3: CASSVEEFSGNTIYF
J: TRBJ2-3; V: TRBV27; D: NA; size: NA; DNA: TGTGCCAGCACTGATGGAGACGGGTTGAAGAGGACGCAGTATTTT; CDR3: CASTDGDGLKRTQYF
J: TRBJ2-1; V: TRBV9; D: TRBD2; size: NA; DNA: TGTGCCAGCAGCGTACTAGCGGGAGTCAGGGATGAGCAGTTCTTC; CDR3: CASSVLAGVRDEQFF
J: TRBJ2-5; V: TRBV10-1; D: TRBD1; size: once; DNA: TGCGCCAGCAGTGTGGGACAGGGGCCCTCCTTCCCCCAGTACTTC; CDR3: CASSVGQGPSFPQYF
J: TRBJ1-2; V: TRBV2; D: NA; size: NA; DNA: TGTGCCAGCAGTAACGTGCAGGGGCACCCTGGCTACACCTTC; CDR3: CASSNVQGHPGYTF
J: TRBJ2-2; V: TRBV19; D: NA; size: NA; DNA: TGTACCAGTAGTATAGTCGGAGGAACCGGGGAGCTGTTTTTT; CDR3: CTSSIVGGTGELFF
J: TRBJ1-3; V: TRBV9; D: TRBD1; size: once; DNA: TGTGCCAGCAGCCAGGGGGAGGGGACGAGAAACACCATATATTTT; CDR3: CASSQGEGTRNTIYF